This entry describes one T cell receptor (beta chain). Its antigen is still unknown. The V gene's germline CDR1 is MNHNY and CDR2 SVGAGI (reference sequence). This CDR3 is 13 amino acids long. The V end lost 11 bases, the J end lost 2 bases, and 13 bases lay between the germline ends. The data originate from a study of beta chain features in type 1 diabetes. Study-wide context: Healthy donors and patients showed comparable age, gender and cell yields.

Sequencing targeted expressed TCRB transcripts, as all isolated RNA had been reverse transcribed. Only in-frame clones appear in the TCRdb table, and some are missing; sequencing was by immunoSEQ multiplex PCR. Of about 290,000 clones listed, about 7.8% are singletons. CD4+ cells of the naive, central memory, regulatory and stem cell-like memory types were sorted via CD45RO/CCR7/CD25/CD127/CD95/CD27. Study results and limitations: For type 1 diabetes patients, VDJ junctions showed fewer insertions and more deletions. Although PCR might favor shorter templates, it would do so equally in patients and controls.

This chain uses TRBV6-6 with TRBJ1-3; D is perhaps TRBD1 (6 bases). The clonotype originates from a woman younger than 30 in good health. The sample taken for sequencing was central memory CD4+ T cells from blood. The CDR3 DNA is TGTGCCTCTCAACAGGGCCCTGGAAACACCATATATTTT. The encoded protein is CASQQGPGNTIYF.